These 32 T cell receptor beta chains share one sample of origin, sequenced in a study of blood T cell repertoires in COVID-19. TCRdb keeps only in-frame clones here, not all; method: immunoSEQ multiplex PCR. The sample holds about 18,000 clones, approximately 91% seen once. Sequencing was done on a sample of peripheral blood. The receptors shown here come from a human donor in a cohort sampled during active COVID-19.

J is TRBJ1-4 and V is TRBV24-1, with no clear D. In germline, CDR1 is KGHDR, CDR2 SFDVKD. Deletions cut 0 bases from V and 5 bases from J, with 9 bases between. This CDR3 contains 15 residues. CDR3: CATSDLWQLNEKLFF. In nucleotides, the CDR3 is TGTGCCACCAGTGATTTGTGGCAGTTGAATGAAAAACTGTTTTTT.

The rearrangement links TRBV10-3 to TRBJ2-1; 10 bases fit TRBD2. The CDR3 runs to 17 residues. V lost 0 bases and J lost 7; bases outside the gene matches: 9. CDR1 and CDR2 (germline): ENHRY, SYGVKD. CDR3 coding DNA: TGTGCCATCAGTGAGTCCCCTCTAGCGGGAGTGGGGAATGAGCAGTTCTTC. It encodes CAISESPLAGVGNEQFF.

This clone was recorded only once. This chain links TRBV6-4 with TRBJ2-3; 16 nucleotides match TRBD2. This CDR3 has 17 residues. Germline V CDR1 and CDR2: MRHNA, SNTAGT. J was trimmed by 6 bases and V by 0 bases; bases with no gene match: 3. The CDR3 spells CASSDSGLAGGLDTQYF. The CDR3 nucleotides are TGTGCCAGCAGTGACTCGGGACTAGCGGGAGGGTTGGATACGCAGTATTTT.

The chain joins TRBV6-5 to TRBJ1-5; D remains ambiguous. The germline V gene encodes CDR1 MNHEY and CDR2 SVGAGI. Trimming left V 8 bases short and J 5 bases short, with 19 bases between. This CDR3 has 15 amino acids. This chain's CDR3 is CASGSGLPRDQPQHF. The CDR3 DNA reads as TGTGCCAGCGGATCCGGACTGCCGCGAGATCAGCCCCAGCATTTT.

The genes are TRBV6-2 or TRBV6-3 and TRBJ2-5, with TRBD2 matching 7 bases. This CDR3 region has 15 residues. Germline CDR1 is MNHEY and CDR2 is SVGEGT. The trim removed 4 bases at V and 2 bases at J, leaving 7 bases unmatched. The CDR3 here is CASSSAGLGQETQYF. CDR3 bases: TGTGCCAGCAGTTCCGCCGGACTAGGACAAGAGACCCAGTACTTC.

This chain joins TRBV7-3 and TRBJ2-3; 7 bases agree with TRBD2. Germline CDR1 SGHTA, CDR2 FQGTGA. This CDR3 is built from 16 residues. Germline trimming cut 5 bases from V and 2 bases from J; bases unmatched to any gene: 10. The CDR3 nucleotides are TGTGCCAGCAGCCAGCCGGATGCGGGGGTCACAGATACGCAGTATTTT. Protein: CASSQPDAGVTDTQYF.

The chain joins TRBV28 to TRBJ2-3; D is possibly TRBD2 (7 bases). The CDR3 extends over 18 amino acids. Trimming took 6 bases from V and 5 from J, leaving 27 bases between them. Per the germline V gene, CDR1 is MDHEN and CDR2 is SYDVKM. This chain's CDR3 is CASSFRAKGEGPKDTQYF. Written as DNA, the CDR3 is TGTGCCAGCAGCTTCCGGGCCAAGGGGGAGGGCCCTAAAGATACGCAGTATTTT.

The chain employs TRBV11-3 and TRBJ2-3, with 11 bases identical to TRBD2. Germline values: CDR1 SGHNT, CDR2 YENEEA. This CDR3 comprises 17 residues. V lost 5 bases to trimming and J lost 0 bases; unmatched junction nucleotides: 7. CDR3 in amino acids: CASSRGLAGSSTDTQYF. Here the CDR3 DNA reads TGTGCCAGCAGCCGAGGACTAGCGGGTTCTAGCACAGATACGCAGTATTTT.

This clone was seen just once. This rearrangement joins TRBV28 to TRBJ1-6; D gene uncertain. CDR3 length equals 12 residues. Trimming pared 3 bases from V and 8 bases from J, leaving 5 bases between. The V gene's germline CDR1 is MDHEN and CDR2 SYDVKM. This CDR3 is CASSLRHSPLHF. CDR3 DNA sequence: TGTGCCAGCAGTTTGAGGCATTCACCCCTCCACTTT.

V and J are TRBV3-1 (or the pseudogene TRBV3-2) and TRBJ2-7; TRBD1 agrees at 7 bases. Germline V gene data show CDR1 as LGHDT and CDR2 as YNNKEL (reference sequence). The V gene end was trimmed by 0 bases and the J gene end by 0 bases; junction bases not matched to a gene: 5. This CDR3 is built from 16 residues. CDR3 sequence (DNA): TGTGCCAGCAGCCAAGATGAGGGGGCTAGCTCCTACGAGCAGTACTTC. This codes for CASSQDEGASSYEQYF.

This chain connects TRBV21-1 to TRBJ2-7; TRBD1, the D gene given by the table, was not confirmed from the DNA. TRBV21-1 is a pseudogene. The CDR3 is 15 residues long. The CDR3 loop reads CASSRCPGQGHEQYF. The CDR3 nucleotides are TGTGCCAGCAGCCGATGCCCGGGACAGGGACACGAGCAGTACTTC.

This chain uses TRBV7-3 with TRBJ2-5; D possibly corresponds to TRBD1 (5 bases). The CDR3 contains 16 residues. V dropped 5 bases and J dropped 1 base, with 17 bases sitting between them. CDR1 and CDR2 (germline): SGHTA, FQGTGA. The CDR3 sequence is CASSQRGSDRQETQYF. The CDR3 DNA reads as TGTGCCAGCAGCCAAAGGGGCAGTGATCGCCAAGAGACCCAGTACTTC.

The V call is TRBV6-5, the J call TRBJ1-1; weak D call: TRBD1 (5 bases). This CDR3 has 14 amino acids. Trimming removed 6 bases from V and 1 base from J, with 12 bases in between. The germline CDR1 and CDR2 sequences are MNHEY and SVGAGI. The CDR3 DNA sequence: TGTGCCAGCAGCCCGGGACTGGGGAACACTGAAGCTTTCTTT. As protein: CASSPGLGNTEAFF.

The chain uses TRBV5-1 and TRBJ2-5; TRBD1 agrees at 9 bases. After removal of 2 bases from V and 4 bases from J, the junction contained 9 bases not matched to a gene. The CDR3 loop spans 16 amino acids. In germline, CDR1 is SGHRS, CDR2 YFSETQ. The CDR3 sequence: CASSFPPGQGGETQYF. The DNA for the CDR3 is TGCGCCAGCAGCTTCCCTCCGGGACAGGGAGGAGAGACCCAGTACTTC.

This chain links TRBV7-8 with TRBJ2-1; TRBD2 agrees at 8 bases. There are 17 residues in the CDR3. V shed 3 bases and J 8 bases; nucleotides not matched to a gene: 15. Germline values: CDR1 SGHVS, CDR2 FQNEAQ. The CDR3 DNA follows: TGTGCCAGCAGCTTTACTCAGGGCGGGAGGTCTATCGATGAGCAGTTCTTC. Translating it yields CASSFTQGGRSIDEQFF.

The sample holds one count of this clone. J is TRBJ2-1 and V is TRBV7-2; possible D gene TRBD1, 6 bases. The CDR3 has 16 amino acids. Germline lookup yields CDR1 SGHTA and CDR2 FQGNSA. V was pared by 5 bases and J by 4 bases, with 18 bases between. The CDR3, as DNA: TGTGCCAGCAGCATACGTCCCGGGACATGGTACAATGAGCAGTTCTTC. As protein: CASSIRPGTWYNEQFF.

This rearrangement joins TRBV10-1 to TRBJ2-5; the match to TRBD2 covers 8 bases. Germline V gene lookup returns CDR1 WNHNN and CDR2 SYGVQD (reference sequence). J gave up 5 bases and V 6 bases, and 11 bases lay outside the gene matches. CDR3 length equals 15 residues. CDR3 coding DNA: TGCGCCAGCAGCGGCGGCCTGCCGGGAGGGGAGACCCAGTACTTC. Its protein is CASSGGLPGGETQYF.

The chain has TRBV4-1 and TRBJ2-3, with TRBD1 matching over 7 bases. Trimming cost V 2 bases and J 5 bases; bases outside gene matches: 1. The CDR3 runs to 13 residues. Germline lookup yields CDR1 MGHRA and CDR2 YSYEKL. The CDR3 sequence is CASSQQGEDTQYF. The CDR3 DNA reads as TGCGCCAGCAGCCAACAGGGGGAAGATACGCAGTATTTT.

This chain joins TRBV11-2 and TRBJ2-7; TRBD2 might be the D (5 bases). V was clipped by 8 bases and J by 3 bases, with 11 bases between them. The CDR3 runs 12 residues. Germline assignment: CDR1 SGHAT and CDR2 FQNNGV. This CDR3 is CASGGLNYEQYF. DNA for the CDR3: TGTGCCAGCGGAGGCCTAAACTACGAGCAGTACTTC.

The CDR3 loop reads CASSLGTDNNYGYTF. In nucleotides, the CDR3 is TGTGCCAGCAGCCTAGGAACGGACAATAACTATGGCTACACCTTC. The rearrangement links TRBV5-4 to TRBJ1-2, with D perhaps matching TRBD1 (5 bases). Germline CDR1 reads SGHNT; CDR2 reads YYREEE (reference sequence). The CDR3 loop spans 15 amino acids. Trimming took 4 bases from V and 1 from J, leaving 14 bases between them.

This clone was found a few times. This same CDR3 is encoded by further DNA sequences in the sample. DNA of the CDR3: TGTGCCAGCAGTTACGGGACAGGGAGAACAGATACGCAGTATTTT. As protein: CASSYGTGRTDTQYF. The chain is built from TRBV6-6 and TRBJ2-3; 9 nucleotides agree with TRBD1. Germline CDR1 reads MNHNY; CDR2 reads SVGAGI (reference sequence). J was trimmed by 3 bases and V by 2 bases; bases with no gene match: 3. The CDR3 length is 15 residues.

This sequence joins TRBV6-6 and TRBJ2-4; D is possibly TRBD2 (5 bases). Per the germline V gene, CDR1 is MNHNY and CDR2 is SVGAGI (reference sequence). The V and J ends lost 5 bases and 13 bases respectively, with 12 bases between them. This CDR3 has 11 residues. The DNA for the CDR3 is TGTGCCAGCAGTGCGACACTAGAACAGTACTTC. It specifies CASSATLEQYF.

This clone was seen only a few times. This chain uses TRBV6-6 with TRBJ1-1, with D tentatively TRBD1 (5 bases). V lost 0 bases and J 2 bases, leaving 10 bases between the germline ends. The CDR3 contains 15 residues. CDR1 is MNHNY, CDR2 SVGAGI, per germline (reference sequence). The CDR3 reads CASSYSGGDNTEAFF. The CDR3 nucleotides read TGTGCCAGCAGTTACTCGGGAGGGGATAACACTGAAGCTTTCTTT.

CDR3 protein: CASSLASTSGHNTYNEQFF. Here the CDR3 DNA reads TGTGCCAGCAGCTTAGCGTCGACTAGCGGCCACAACACCTACAATGAGCAGTTCTTC. V gene TRBV7-2 combines with J gene TRBJ2-1; 9 bases are a match to TRBD2. Germline assignment: CDR1 SGHTA and CDR2 FQGNSA. V was pared by 0 bases and J by 2 bases, with 11 bases of the junction left unmatched. This CDR3 spans 19 amino acids.

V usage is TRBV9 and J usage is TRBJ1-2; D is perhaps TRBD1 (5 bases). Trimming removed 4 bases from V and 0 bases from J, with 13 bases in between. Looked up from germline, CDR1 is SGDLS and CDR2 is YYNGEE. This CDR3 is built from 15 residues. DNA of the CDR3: TGTGCCAGCAGCCCGGGGGGGGATTCTAACTATGGCTACACCTTC. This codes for CASSPGGDSNYGYTF.

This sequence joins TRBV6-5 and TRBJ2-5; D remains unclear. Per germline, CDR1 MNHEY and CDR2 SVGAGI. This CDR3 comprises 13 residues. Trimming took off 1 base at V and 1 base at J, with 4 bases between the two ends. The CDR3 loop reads CASSYYSQETQYF. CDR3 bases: TGTGCCAGCAGTTACTATAGCCAAGAGACCCAGTACTTC.

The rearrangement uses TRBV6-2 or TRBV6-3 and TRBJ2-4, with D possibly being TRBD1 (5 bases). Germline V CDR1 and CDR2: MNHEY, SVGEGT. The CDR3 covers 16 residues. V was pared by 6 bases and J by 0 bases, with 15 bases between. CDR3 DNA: TGTGCCAGCAGCAACAGGAGATCACTAGCCAAAAACATTCAGTACTTC. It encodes CASSNRRSLAKNIQYF.

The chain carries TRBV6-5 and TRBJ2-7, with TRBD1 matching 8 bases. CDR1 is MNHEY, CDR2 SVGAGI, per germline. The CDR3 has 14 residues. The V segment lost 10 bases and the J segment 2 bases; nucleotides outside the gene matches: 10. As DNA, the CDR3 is TGTGCCACTTCCGGACAGGGATGGGCCTACGAGCAGTACTTC. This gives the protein CATSGQGWAYEQYF.

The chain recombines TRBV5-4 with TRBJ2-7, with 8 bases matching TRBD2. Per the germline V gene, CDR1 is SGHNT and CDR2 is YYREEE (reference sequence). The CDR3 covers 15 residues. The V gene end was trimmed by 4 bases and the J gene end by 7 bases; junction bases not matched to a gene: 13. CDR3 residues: CASSLTGGPMREQYF. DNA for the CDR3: TGTGCCAGCAGCCTAACGGGAGGGCCCATGAGAGAGCAGTACTTC.

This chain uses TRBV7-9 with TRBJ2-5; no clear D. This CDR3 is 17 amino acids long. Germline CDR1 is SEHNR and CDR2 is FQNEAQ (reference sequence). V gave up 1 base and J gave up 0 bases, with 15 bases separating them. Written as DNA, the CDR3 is TGTGCCAGCAGCTTAGATCGGGTTAAGAAGTACCAAGAGACCCAGTACTTC. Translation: CASSLDRVKKYQETQYF. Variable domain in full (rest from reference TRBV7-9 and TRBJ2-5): DTGVSQNPRHKITKRGQNVTFRCDPISEHNRLYWYRQTLGQGPEFLTYFQNEAQLEKSRLLSDRFSAERPKGSFSTLEIQRTEQGDSAMYLCASSLDRVKKYQETQYFGPGTRLLVL.

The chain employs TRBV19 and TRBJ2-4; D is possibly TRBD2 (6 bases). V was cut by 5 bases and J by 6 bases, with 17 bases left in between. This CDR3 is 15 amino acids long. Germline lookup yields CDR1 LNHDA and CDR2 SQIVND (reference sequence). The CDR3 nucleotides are TGTGCCAGTAGTGGGGACTTAGCGCTCCTAAACATTCAGTACTTC. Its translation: CASSGDLALLNIQYF.

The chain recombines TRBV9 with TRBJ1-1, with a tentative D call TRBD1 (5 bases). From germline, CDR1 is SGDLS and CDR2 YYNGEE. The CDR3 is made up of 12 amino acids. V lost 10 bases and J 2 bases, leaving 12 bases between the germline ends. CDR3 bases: TGTGCCTCCAACAGGTCCAACACTGAAGCTTTCTTT. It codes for CASNRSNTEAFF.